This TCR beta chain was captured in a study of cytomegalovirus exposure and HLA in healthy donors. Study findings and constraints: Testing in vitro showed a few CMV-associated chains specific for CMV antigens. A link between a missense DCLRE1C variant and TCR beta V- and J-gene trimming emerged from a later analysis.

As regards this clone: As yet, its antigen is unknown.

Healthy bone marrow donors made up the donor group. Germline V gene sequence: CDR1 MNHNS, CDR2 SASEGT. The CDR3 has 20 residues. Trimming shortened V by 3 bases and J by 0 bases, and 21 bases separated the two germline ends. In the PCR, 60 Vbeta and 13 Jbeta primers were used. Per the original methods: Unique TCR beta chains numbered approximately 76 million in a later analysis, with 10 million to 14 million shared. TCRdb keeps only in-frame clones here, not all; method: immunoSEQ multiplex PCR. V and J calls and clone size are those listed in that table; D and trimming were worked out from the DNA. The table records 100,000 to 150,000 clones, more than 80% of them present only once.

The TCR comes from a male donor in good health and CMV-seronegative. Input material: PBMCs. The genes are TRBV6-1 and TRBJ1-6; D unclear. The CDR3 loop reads CASSEGSGWEISSYNSPLHF. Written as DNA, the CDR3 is TGTGCCAGCAGTGAGGGCAGCGGATGGGAGATAAGCTCCTATAATTCACCCCTCCACTTT.